The source of this T cell receptor beta chain is a study of T cell responses to AZD1222 COVID-19 vaccine (dated by TCRdb to the early 2020s). General notes on the study: AZD1222 recipients given second doses at about 4 weeks or at about 12 weeks were pooled, since spike-specific TCR depth and breadth were not found to differ between the two schedules. Trial participants were enrolled by age into 18-55, 56-69 and 70-plus year subgroups, with approximately 150, 28 and 58 TCR-sequenced participants respectively. A total of about 230 trial participants underwent TCR sequencing, of whom about 200 received two doses of AZD1222 and about 26 received two doses of the MenACWY control vaccine. On the study overall, not on this receptor specifically: CD4 TCRs associated with the vaccine covered the entire spike protein, and the dominant responses were in regions 160-218 and 743-854. Because no day 14 peak-response samples were available, repertoires were characterized only after the peak T cell response. Participants were mostly white British and included more females than males, and it was suggested by the authors that clonal diversity may have been underestimated. After two AZD1222 doses, spike-specific TCR breadth and depth were significantly higher than at day 0 and than in MenACWY recipients. In the small 56-69-year group, the increase in depth fell short of significance, most likely because of low power. Conclusions about previously exposed vaccinees were limited because only a handful of AZD1222 recipients were SARS-CoV-2 seropositive at baseline. Reportedly, almost half of the unique spike-specific TCRs recognized epitopes lying outside the regions that are mutated in the B.1.351 and B.1.1.7 variants.

This clone was seen once. The antigen it recognizes is unknown. One base away there is no much larger clone; base qualities are not given. Deletion took 0 bases off V and 2 bases off J, with a span of 11 bases between the germline ends. The CDR3 sequence holds 16 residues, the cysteine and phenylalanine included. The DNA shown is the 48-base CDR3, in frame from base 1. As encoded in the germline V gene (reference sequence), CDR1 is SGHNT while CDR2 is YYREEE. In light of the paper, this sample's time point label describes: baseline before first vaccination. The vaccinee samples were drawn from two UK trials, COV001 and COV002, one of which was a single-blind randomized controlled phase 2/3 trial testing AZD1222 (ChAdOx1 nCoV-19) in healthy adults. For TCRbeta chain sequencing, PBMC samples from trial participants were taken at day 0 and at day 28 after the second dose. The CDR3 regions of human TCRbeta chains were subjected to immunosequencing. Per the authors' processing: Repertoire TCRs were matched against a reference library of SARS-CoV-2-specific TCRs generated with the MIRA antigen-specificity platform. Breadth meant the fraction of unique TCRs that were SARS-CoV-2-associated, whereas depth meant the fraction of total T cells that were SARS-CoV-2-associated. Using the MIRA data, every spike-specific TCR was mapped to the spike region that the TCR reacted to and assigned to either a CD4 or a CD8 class. Log10-transformed breadth and depth values were compared by one-way ANOVA with Sidak's multiple comparisons tests. As stored in TCRdb, this immuneACCESS dataset retains in-frame rearrangements with V and J assigned. A fraction of the clones does not appear; measured against another copy, unresolved V genes explain less than half of the discrepancy, and the remainder lacks a known reason. For V, J and clone size, that table is used; D and trimming come from the DNA. The table for this sample lists approximately 170,000 clones; around 90% of them were counted only once. The ten biggest clones cover approximately 4% of the sample.

The chain is encoded by TRBV5-4 joined to TRBJ1-4; possibly the D gene is TRBD1, per 5 matching bases. This clonotype originated in an adult in good health. The sequencing used peripheral blood, collected on day 0 of AZD1222 vaccination. The CDR3 corresponds to CASSLGGAATNEKLFF. Here is the DNA: TGTGCCAGCAGCTTGGGTGGGGCAGCGACTAATGAAAAACTGTTTTTT.